Each of the 13 T cell receptor beta chains below was sequenced from the same sample in a study of cytomegalovirus exposure and HLA in healthy donors. A multiplex PCR was run with 60 Vbeta primers and 13 Jbeta primers. Assay used: immunoSEQ multiplex PCR; TCRdb lists only in-frame clones, some missing. The repertoire includes 130,000 or so clones, 80% to 90% of them detected once, and 2.5% to 3.5% sits in the top ten. Sequenced material: PBMCs. The receptors derive from a woman younger than 30 in good health and CMV-seropositive.

This clone appeared a few times. The chain recombines TRBV6-6 with TRBJ1-1; D gene uncertain. The germline V gene encodes CDR1 MNHNY and CDR2 SVGAGI (reference sequence). This CDR3 is 13 amino acids long. V was cut by 5 bases and J by 0 bases, with 7 bases left in between. The CDR3 is CASSSHMNTEAFF. CDR3 bases: TGTGCCAGCAGTAGCCATATGAACACTGAAGCTTTCTTT.

This clone showed up just once. The V call is TRBV29-1, the J call TRBJ1-1; no firm D call. The CDR3 has 13 residues. The germline CDR1 and CDR2 sequences are SQVTM and ANQGSEA. Trimming removed 4 bases from V and 3 bases from J, with 12 bases in between. The CDR3 spells CSVARVEDTEAFF. The CDR3 region has the DNA TGCAGCGTTGCGCGGGTGGAAGACACTGAAGCTTTCTTT.

The V gene is TRBV21-1, the J gene TRBJ1-2. TRBV21-1 is a pseudogene. The CDR3 spans 12 residues. The CDR3 region is CAKGTSWDGYTF. CDR3 sequence (DNA): TGTGCCAAAGGGACTTCTTGGGATGGCTACACCTTC.

The chain uses TRBV5-1 and TRBJ2-1; 9 bases agree with TRBD2. The CDR3 is made up of 16 amino acids. Germline values: CDR1 SGHRS, CDR2 YFSETQ. After removal of 5 bases from V and 5 bases from J, the junction contained 11 bases not matched to a gene. CDR3 nucleotide sequence: TGCGCCAGCAGTTCTTCCCCAGCGGGGGGTAACAATGAGCAGTTCTTC. Translation gives CASSSSPAGGNNEQFF. Using reference TRBV5-1 and TRBJ2-1 for the parts outside the CDR3, the full variable domain is KAGVTQTPRYLIKTRGQQVTLSCSPISGHRSVSWYQQTPGQGLQFLFEYFSETQRNKGNFPGRFSGRQFSNSRSEMNVSTLELGDSALYLCASSSSPAGGNNEQFFGPGTRLTVL.

The V and J genes are TRBV30 and TRBJ2-7, with 9 bases that match TRBD1. With 3 bases clipped from V and 2 bases from J, the junction kept 2 bases outside the gene matches. Germline V gives CDR1 GTSNPN, CDR2 SVGIG (reference sequence). CDR3 size: 13 residues. CDR3 loop: CAWRTGGAYEQYF. In DNA, the CDR3 is TGTGCCTGGAGGACAGGGGGAGCCTACGAGCAGTACTTC.

The chain uses TRBV19 and TRBJ2-3; 8 bases are a match to TRBD2. The trim removed 5 bases at V and 4 bases at J, leaving 5 bases unmatched. The CDR3 loop spans 14 amino acids. Germline V gene lookup returns CDR1 LNHDA and CDR2 SQIVND (reference sequence). The CDR3 protein is CASSEPAGADTQYF. For the CDR3, the DNA is TGTGCCAGTAGTGAGCCAGCGGGGGCAGATACGCAGTATTTT.

The V gene is TRBV9, the J gene TRBJ2-1, with 10 bases lining up with TRBD2. Germline CDR1 is SGDLS and CDR2 is YYNGEE. The V segment lost 3 bases and the J segment 10 bases; nucleotides outside the gene matches: 10. This CDR3 region has 15 residues. The CDR3 DNA follows: TGTGCCAGCAGCGCACTTACTAGCGGGGTCGACGAGCAGTTCTTC. It translates to CASSALTSGVDEQFF.

The chain joins TRBV30 to TRBJ1-1, with D unresolved. Trimming left V 4 bases short and J 0 bases short, with 9 bases between. Per germline, CDR1 GTSNPN and CDR2 SVGIG (reference sequence). The CDR3 sequence is 13 residues long. In DNA, the CDR3 is TGTGCCTGGACCGAGGAATTGAACACTGAAGCTTTCTTT. Its translation is CAWTEELNTEAFF.

This clone was detected only a few times. The chain carries TRBV27 and TRBJ2-7; 10 nucleotides agree with TRBD1. The germline V gene has CDR1 MNHEY and CDR2 SMNVEV (reference sequence). The junction had 2 bases not matched to a gene; V was cut back by 4 bases and J by 5 bases. This CDR3 region has 13 residues. CDR3 DNA sequence: TGTGCCAGCAGTTCTGGGACAGGGGACGAGCAGTACTTC. Translating it yields CASSSGTGDEQYF.

V and J are TRBV5-1 and TRBJ2-2, with 8 bases fitting TRBD1. Germline CDR1 is SGHRS and CDR2 is YFSETQ. The ends lost 2 bases at V and 1 base at J; junction bases unmatched: 1. The CDR3 length is 15 residues. The CDR3 loop is CASSLDRGNTGELFF. The CDR3 DNA is TGCGCCAGCAGCTTAGACAGGGGGAACACCGGGGAGCTGTTTTTT.

The rearrangement uses TRBV4-1 and TRBJ2-3; TRBD2 agrees at 12 bases. The CDR3 spans 18 residues. Germline V CDR1 and CDR2: MGHRA, YSYEKL. Trimming took 2 bases from V and 2 from J; bases not matched to a gene: 8. As DNA, the CDR3 is TGCGCCAGCAGCCAATCAGTACGGACTAGCGGGATCACAGATACGCAGTATTTT. Translating it yields CASSQSVRTSGITDTQYF.

This sequence joins TRBV4-1 and TRBJ2-4; 10 nucleotides line up with TRBD2. The CDR3 spans 15 residues. Germline-derived CDR1 and CDR2 are MGHRA and YSYEKL. Trimming at V came to 1 base and at J to 6 bases, leaving 3 bases not matched to a gene. CDR3 nucleotides: TGCGCCAGCAGCCAAGCCGGGACTAGCGTAAACATTCAGTACTTC. It translates to CASSQAGTSVNIQYF.

V and J are TRBV12-5 and TRBJ2-5; TRBD1 might be the D (5 bases). CDR3 length: 13 amino acids. V was trimmed by 3 bases and J by 0 bases, leaving 5 bases between them. CDR1 LGHNT and CDR2 FRNRAP come from the germline V gene. The CDR3: CASGLGDQETQYF. CDR3 DNA sequence: TGTGCTAGTGGTTTAGGGGACCAAGAGACCCAGTACTTC.